This T cell receptor beta chain was found in a study of blood T cells in healthy people across ages. Study-level points and caveats: Those diversity estimates obtained from one million T cells were thought to be underestimates. Unsorted PBMCs blocked a conclusive comparison of naive and antigen-experienced cells. In long-lived donors, naive CD4+ cell counts and diversity exceeded those of aged donors.

The CDR3 has 16 amino acids. Germline CDR1 reads MDHEN; CDR2 reads SYDVKM. V was pared by 5 bases and J by 8 bases, with 9 bases of the junction left unmatched. The second PCR ran about 6 to 12 cycles with a sample-barcoded 5' primer and J-beta primers. Every sample produced at least 3 million CDR3-containing paired-end reads. A single record per CDR3 protein comes from TCRdb applying MiXCR to the 5' RACE reads. This sample has about a million distinct CDR3 sequences, with around 49% found just once. This clonotype was counted between two and nine times. Antigen unknown. The sample taken for sequencing was blood. The sequence came from a man aged 25-40 years in good health. The chain combines TRBV28 with TRBJ1-4; 12 bases line up with TRBD1. Written as DNA, the CDR3 is TGTGCCAGCAGTGGGACAGGGGGCTCCTATAGAGAAAAACTGTTTTTT. Encoded protein: CASSGTGGSYREKLFF.